This T cell receptor (beta chain) is from a study of monozygotic twins with cystic fibrosis. Turning to the study itself: Roughly 3.2 micrograms of fragmented DNA underwent roughly 15 PCR cycles for library preparation.

The CDR3 runs to 16 residues. The germline V gene encodes CDR1 KGHSH and CDR2 LQKENI. The V end was cut by 3 bases, the J end by 0 bases, with 12 bases between. As regards this clone: The antigen is undetermined.

Using immunoSEQ multiplex PCR, the repertoire was profiled, and TCRdb retains in-frame clones only, with some absent. This sample has tens of thousands of clones, with about 90% found just once. Study-wide findings and caveats: The repertoire was suggested to be naive-dominated, clonality median approximately 0.0093. Monozygotic CF twins shared more identical nucleotide clonotypes than unrelated patients. J usage was most co-twin-similar in 8 of 16 pairs, V in 13.

The chain couples TRBV18 to TRBJ2-4; D uncertain. This clonotype was obtained from a boy between 2 and 10 years old with cystic fibrosis. The sequenced material came from blood. For the CDR3, the DNA is TGTGCCAGCTCACCGGACCCTGTGGTAGCCAAAAACATTCAGTACTTC. Translated: CASSPDPVVAKNIQYF.